The present T cell receptor beta chain was sequenced within a study of CD8+ T cells in alopecia areata. cDNA serving as the sequencing template came from extracted, reverse transcribed RNA. This table comes from immunoSEQ multiplex PCR, and its TCRdb copy is limited to in-frame clones, with some not included. This sample has about 290,000 clones; roughly 50% occur once, and the top ten carry 1.8%. V was pared by 3 bases and J by 4 bases, with 18 bases between. Germline V gives CDR1 GTSNPN, CDR2 SVGIG (reference sequence). The CDR3 runs 15 residues. The sample's treatment: oral pan-JAK inhibitor, 5-10 mg twice daily.

This receptor was obtained from a human donor with alopecia areata. Material: CD4+ T cells sorted from blood, obtained at week 24, from a patient treated with tofacitinib. The rearrangement uses TRBV30 and TRBJ1-2; perhaps TRBD1 as D (5 bases). The CDR3 nucleotides read TGTGCCTGGAGAGATACGACCCGGGGCCTCTATGGCTACACCTTC. It specifies CAWRDTTRGLYGYTF.